What follows is one T cell receptor beta chain and its context. The V gene lost 1 base and the J gene lost 5 bases, with 12 bases spanning the gap. The CDR3 spans 14 residues. Per the germline V gene, CDR1 is SGHNT and CDR2 is YYREEE (reference sequence). The source of the sample is a study of OX40 agonist ivuxolimab in advanced cancers. Turning to the study itself: Ivuxolimab, an antibody that agonizes OX40 (CD134), was administered to the patients.

Sequenced by immunoSEQ multiplex PCR; TCRdb stores in-frame clones only, minus some. In the table there are 13,000 to 15,000 clones, 75% to 85% of which are singletons. This TCR was sampled from an adult with an advanced solid tumor such as melanoma, head and neck, liver or kidney cancer. The chain recombines TRBV5-4 with TRBJ1-2; D remains unclear. The sequences come from CD4+ or CD8+ T cells sorted from blood, collected in a trial of the OX40 agonist ivuxolimab. The CDR3 nucleotides are TGTGCCAGCAGCTTGTCCGGGTCTGTGTATGGCTACACCTTC. This encodes CASSLSGSVYGYTF.